This paragraph covers one T cell receptor beta chain sequence. Compared with germline, one end of the junction differs, possibly owing to a read error. Described treatment: some 20 received Ad26.COV2.S at low or high dose, single or two shots; 5 received placebo; per-sample allocation not given. Each sample was drawn 63 days after the first injection (of vaccine or placebo). CDR1 MNHEY and CDR2 SVGAGI come from the germline V gene. The length of the CDR3 is 10 residues. This table comes from immunoSEQ multiplex PCR, and its TCRdb copy is limited to in-frame clones, with some not included. This table holds approximately 420,000 clones, approximately 91% found once. This entry is derived from a study of Ad26.COV2.S vaccination and SARS-CoV-2 variants.

This chain uses TRBV6-5 with TRBJ2-7; D call uncertain. The specimen was peripheral blood, collected in a trial of Ad26.COV2.S vaccine versus placebo. The sequence came from a person aged 18-65 years who received the Ad26.COV2.S COVID-19 vaccine or a placebo. The DNA of the CDR3 is TGTGCCATCGGAAGGGCGGACCAAACTTTC. Protein: CAIGRADQTF.